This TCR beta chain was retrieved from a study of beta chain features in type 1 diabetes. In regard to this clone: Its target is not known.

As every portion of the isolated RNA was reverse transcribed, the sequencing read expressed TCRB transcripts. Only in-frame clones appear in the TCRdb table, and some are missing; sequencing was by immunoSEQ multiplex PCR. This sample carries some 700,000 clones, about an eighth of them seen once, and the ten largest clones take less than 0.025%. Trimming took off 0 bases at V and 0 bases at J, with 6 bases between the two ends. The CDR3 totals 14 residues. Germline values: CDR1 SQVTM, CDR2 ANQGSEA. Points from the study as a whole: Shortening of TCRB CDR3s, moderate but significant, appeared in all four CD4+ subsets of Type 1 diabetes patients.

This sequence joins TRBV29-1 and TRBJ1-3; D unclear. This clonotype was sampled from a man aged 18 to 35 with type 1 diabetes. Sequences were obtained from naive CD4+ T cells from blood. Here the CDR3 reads CSVEESGSGNTIYF. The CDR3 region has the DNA TGCAGCGTTGAAGAATCAGGCTCTGGAAACACCATATATTTT.